The clone carrying this TCR beta chain was counted a few times. What it binds is unknown. This entry is derived from a study of beta chain features in type 1 diabetes. The junction had 2 bases not matched to a gene; V was cut back by 6 bases and J by 5 bases. CDR1 SGHTA and CDR2 FQGNSA come from the germline V gene. The CDR3 covers 13 residues. Purity (above 98%) was reached by all sorted populations. General study points: Among patients with Type 1 diabetes, TCRB CDR3s were moderately but significantly shorter in every one of the four CD4+ subsets.

The study reverse transcribed the entire isolated RNA, so it sequenced expressed TCRB transcripts. Produced via immunoSEQ multiplex PCR; TCRdb's table is partial and in-frame only. The sample lists about 48,000 clones, around 45% seen once, with around 1.5% in the top ten. V is TRBV7-2 and J is TRBJ2-1; 9 bases line up with TRBD2. Sequences were obtained from Tregs from blood. This receptor was obtained from a man aged 25-45 years with type 1 diabetes. CDR3 protein: CASRTSGNNEQFF. CDR3 DNA: TGTGCCAGCAGGACTAGCGGTAACAATGAGCAGTTCTTC.